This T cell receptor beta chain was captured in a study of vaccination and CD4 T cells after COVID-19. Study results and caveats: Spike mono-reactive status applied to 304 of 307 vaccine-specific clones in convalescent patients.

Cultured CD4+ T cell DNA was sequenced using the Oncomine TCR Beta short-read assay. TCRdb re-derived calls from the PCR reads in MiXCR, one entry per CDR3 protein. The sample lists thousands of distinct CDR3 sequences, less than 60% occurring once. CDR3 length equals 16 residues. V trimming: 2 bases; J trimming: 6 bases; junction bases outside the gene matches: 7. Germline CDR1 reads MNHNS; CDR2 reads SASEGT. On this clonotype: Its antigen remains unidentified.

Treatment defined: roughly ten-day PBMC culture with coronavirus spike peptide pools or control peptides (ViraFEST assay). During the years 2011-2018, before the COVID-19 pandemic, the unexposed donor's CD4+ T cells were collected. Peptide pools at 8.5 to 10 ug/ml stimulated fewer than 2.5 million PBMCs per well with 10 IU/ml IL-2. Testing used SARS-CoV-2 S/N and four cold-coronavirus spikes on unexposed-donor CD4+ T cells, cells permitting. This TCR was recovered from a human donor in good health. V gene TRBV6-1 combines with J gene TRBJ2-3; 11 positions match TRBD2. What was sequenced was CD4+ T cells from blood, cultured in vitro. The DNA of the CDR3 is TGTGCCAGCAGTGAAACCTGGACTAGCGGGTGGGATACGCAGTATTTT. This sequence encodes CASSETWTSGWDTQYF.